This T cell receptor (beta chain) appears in the sequencing data of a study of shared clonotypes between healthy human individuals. The study's findings and limits: The low donor count limited represented genetic and exposure-history diversity.

On this clone itself: Its antigen is unidentified.

As originally analysed: Junction-only immunoSEQ sequences carried no quality scores, so filtering differed. Only in-frame clones appear in the TCRdb table, and some are missing; sequencing was by immunoSEQ multiplex PCR. Clone size and V and J calls were adopted from that table, with D and trimming inferred from the DNA. In the table there are 2.3 million or so clones, 93% of which are singletons. This CDR3 region has 15 residues. Germline CDR1 is SGHAT and CDR2 is FQNNGV. V dropped 5 bases and J dropped 1; count of bases not matched to a gene: 4. Healthy HIV-negative adults without recent acute infections or vaccinations served as donors.

The sample was naive CD4+ T cells from PBMCs. Subset noted: CD45RA+ positively selected. The V and J genes are TRBV11-2 and TRBJ2-3; 9 nucleotides line up with TRBD2. The sequence was collected from a man between 18 and 35 years old in good health. Some clones in this sample may be carry-over from other donors' samples. CDR3 DNA sequence: TGTGCCAGCAGCCTCCGGACTAGCGGCACAGATACGCAGTATTTT. The encoded protein is CASSLRTSGTDTQYF.